This is a list of T cell receptor beta chains from one sample in a study of T-cell memory formation after mild COVID-19. One entry per CDR3 protein results from TCRdb running MiXCR on the 5' RACE reads. The sample lists 450,000 to 650,000 distinct CDR3 sequences, roughly 18% seen once, with around 11% in the top ten. Sequenced material: PBMCs or a T cell subset sorted from them (not recorded which). The receptors were gathered from an adult woman who had mild COVID-19 (a few samples of this study predate the infection). Cell type and time point are not known. Each CDR3 is given without its conserved first and last residue. Fields, in order: V gene, J gene, D gene, CDR3 protein. A D gene is named only where the DNA matches it firmly.

V: TRBV7-9; J: TRBJ1-5; D: .; CDR3: ASSQDGRNQPQH
V: TRBV29-1; J: TRBJ2-3; D: TRBD1; CDR3: SVAFGQGAGDTQY
V: TRBV29-1; J: TRBJ1-1; D: .; CDR3: SARDRSNTEAF
V: TRBV14; J: TRBJ1-4; D: TRBD1; CDR3: ASSQEGTGRPEKLF
V: TRBV12-3/TRBV12-4; J: TRBJ2-5; D: TRBD2; CDR3: ASSLSGAQETQY
V: TRBV10-3; J: TRBJ2-7; D: .; CDR3: AISESQDSYEQY
V: TRBV19; J: TRBJ2-1; D: .; CDR3: ASSRDTTYNEQF
V: TRBV3-1; J: TRBJ2-7; D: .; CDR3: ASSQDAPPVEY
V: TRBV7-8; J: TRBJ2-1; D: TRBD2; CDR3: ASSLLGRGVNNEQF
V: TRBV7-2; J: TRBJ1-5; D: TRBD1; CDR3: ASRQMTGHPQH
V: TRBV7-9; J: TRBJ2-5; D: TRBD2; CDR3: ASSSLLAGSQETQY
V: TRBV7-9; J: TRBJ2-5; D: TRBD1; CDR3: ASSFRQGKETQY
V: TRBV6-5; J: TRBJ2-7; D: TRBD2; CDR3: ASSPQPILAGGVDEQY
V: TRBV7-8; J: TRBJ2-7; D: .; CDR3: ASSLGLGWSSYEQY
V: TRBV24-1; J: TRBJ1-2; D: .; CDR3: ATSDSTGNYGYT
V: TRBV12-3/TRBV12-4; J: TRBJ2-1; D: .; CDR3: ASSLSYLGQF
V: TRBV5-6; J: TRBJ2-7; D: .; CDR3: ASAELGTQSYEQY
V: TRBV5-1; J: TRBJ2-3; D: TRBD2; CDR3: ASSPKSGRSGTDTQY
V: TRBV20-1; J: TRBJ1-2; D: .; CDR3: SALHGAYYGYT
V: TRBV6-5; J: TRBJ2-3; D: .; CDR3: ASSYETAADTQY
V: TRBV7-6; J: TRBJ2-2; D: .; CDR3: ASSLDSGPAGELF
V: TRBV18; J: TRBJ1-5; D: TRBD1; CDR3: ASSPAGGSNQPQH
V: TRBV5-1; J: TRBJ1-3; D: TRBD1; CDR3: ASSLDWGQGNTIY
V: TRBV7-2; J: TRBJ2-1; D: .; CDR3: ASSLATALNEQF
V: TRBV7-9; J: TRBJ1-3; D: TRBD1; CDR3: ASSLGFRDSPHSGNTIY
V: TRBV5-1; J: TRBJ2-1; D: TRBD2; CDR3: ASSERTSGGASRYNEQF
V: TRBV24-1; J: TRBJ2-1; D: TRBD2; CDR3: ATSDPSGSKYNEQF
V: TRBV9; J: TRBJ2-7; D: TRBD2; CDR3: ASSERGTSGGLDEQY
V: TRBV29-1; J: TRBJ2-1; D: TRBD2; CDR3: SVGGGVYNEQF
V: TRBV13; J: TRBJ1-6; D: .; CDR3: ASSTRTQMNSPLH
V: TRBV24-1; J: TRBJ2-1; D: TRBD2; CDR3: ATSDIGLAGRYNEQF
V: TRBV4-3; J: TRBJ2-3; D: .; CDR3: ASSSAIRSTDTQY
V: TRBV24-1; J: TRBJ1-5; D: TRBD1; CDR3: ATSDSRDRRDQPQH
V: TRBV7-9; J: TRBJ1-2; D: .; CDR3: ASSPQGEGGYT
V: TRBV7-9; J: TRBJ2-3; D: .; CDR3: ASSPFVSGYTDTQY
V: TRBV19; J: TRBJ2-3; D: .; CDR3: ASSIRGASTDTQY
V: TRBV12-3/TRBV12-4; J: TRBJ2-5; D: .; CDR3: ASSSRDWEETQY
V: TRBV7-9; J: TRBJ2-1; D: .; CDR3: ATTMKVTGYNEQF
V: TRBV7-3; J: TRBJ2-6; D: TRBD1; CDR3: ASSPDRRGANVLT
V: TRBV24-1; J: TRBJ2-1; D: .; CDR3: ATSDWQSEQF
V: TRBV9; J: TRBJ1-1; D: .; CDR3: ASSDRERSMNTEAF
V: TRBV30; J: TRBJ2-5; D: .; CDR3: AWAAIGTKQETQY
V: TRBV5-1; J: TRBJ1-6; D: .; CDR3: ASSQTGENNSPLH
V: TRBV6-6; J: TRBJ2-1; D: .; CDR3: ASPYRGGHEQF
V: TRBV6-2/TRBV6-3; J: TRBJ2-1; D: TRBD2; CDR3: ASTPRAGGPWNEQF
V: TRBV12-3/TRBV12-4; J: TRBJ2-7; D: .; CDR3: ASSFGNFNEQY
V: TRBV10-3; J: TRBJ2-1; D: .; CDR3: AISAGFLNNEQF
V: TRBV5-1; J: TRBJ2-1; D: .; CDR3: ASSGRDRGGLANYNEQF
V: TRBV12-3/TRBV12-4; J: TRBJ2-4; D: TRBD2; CDR3: ASSFSGGAKNIQY
V: TRBV6-6; J: TRBJ1-5; D: .; CDR3: ASSYSGGLGNQPQH
V: TRBV5-1; J: TRBJ2-5; D: .; CDR3: ASSSTPARETQY
V: TRBV7-2; J: TRBJ1-6; D: .; CDR3: ASSERQRINSPLH
V: TRBV20-1; J: TRBJ1-2; D: .; CDR3: SATSTVNYGYT